This TCR beta chain was documented in a study of vaccination and CD4 T cells after COVID-19. Study summary: Investigators stimulated cells with overlapping spike peptides drawn from SARS-CoV-2, HCoV-NL63, HCoV-OC43 and HCoV-229E. Control cultures used a CEFX viral epitope pool, an HIV-1 Nef peptide pool, or no peptide.

This clonotype has just one count. What it binds is unknown. Stated treatment: approximately 11-day PBMC culture with coronavirus spike peptide pools or control peptides (ViraFEST assay). Study-wide points: Nearly all convalescent vaccine-specific clones, 304 of 307, recognized only SARS-CoV-2 spike. Rising from about 20 to 38, the median of SARS-CoV-2-reactive clonotypes did not change significantly.

Sequencing of DNA taken from cultured CD4+ T cells relied on the Oncomine TCR Beta short-read assay. In TCRdb, the PCR reads were re-called with MiXCR into one record per CDR3 protein. The sample carries several thousand distinct CDR3 sequences, less than 40% recorded once. Sample: cultured CD4+ T cells from blood. The clonotype comes from a human donor with COVID-19.

CDR3 residues: CASSISGANTGELFF. The CDR3, as DNA: TGCGCCAGCAGCATTAGCGGGGCGAACACCGGGGAGCTGTTTTTT. The gene calls are TRBV5-1 and TRBJ2-2, with 8 positions matching TRBD2. CDR1 SGHRS and CDR2 YFSETQ come from the germline V gene. The CDR3 has 15 residues. After removal of 4 bases from V and 0 bases from J, the junction contained 2 bases not matched to a gene.